The clone carrying this TCR beta chain was seen a handful of times. What it binds is not known. TCRdb re-called the reads through MiXCR, storing one row per CDR3 protein. The sample shows approximately 730,000 distinct CDR3 sequences, 29% of them seen only once. This CDR3 is built from 14 residues. V lost 4 bases, J lost 5 bases, and 2 bases stayed unmatched. Germline CDR1 reads MGHDK; CDR2 reads SYGVNS. The source of the sample is a study of T cell repertoires in cytomegalovirus infection. At the level of the study: Indicated by public TCR beta signatures were CMV infection and matching HLA type.

Sequences were derived from cultured CD8+ T cells from PBMCs, sampled from culture after CMV antigen stimulation. The clonotype originates from a human donor in good health (CMV status not recorded). Some clones in this sample may be carry-over from other donors' samples. The genes are TRBV25-1 and TRBJ2-5; 12 bases are a match to TRBD1. CDR3 protein: CASSVGQGAETQYF. The CDR3 DNA sequence: TGTGCCAGCAGTGTGGGACAGGGGGCTGAGACCCAGTACTTC.